Below, 15 T cell receptor beta chains from the same sample are listed, as sequenced in a study of metastatic and nonmetastatic thyroid tumors. Among the patients, none had received any treatment before thyroid surgery. TCRdb re-analyzed the PCR reads through MiXCR. The sample has 25,000 to 30,000 clones, over 15% seen once. Input material: blood. All receptors come from a male donor with papillary thyroid cancer or a benign thyroid nodule (not recorded which). Some clones in this sample may be carry-over from other donors' samples.

The table lists this clone with many counts. The rearrangement links TRBV7-6 to TRBJ2-1, with a tentative D call TRBD1 (7 bases). The germline V gene encodes CDR1 SGHVS and CDR2 FNYEAQ. This CDR3 is 17 amino acids long. V was clipped by 4 bases and J by 7 bases, with 23 bases between them. CDR3 coding DNA: TGTGCCAGCAGCTCTAGACAGGGAGGTATTTCTAGGAATGAGCAGTTCTTC. It translates to CASSSRQGGISRNEQFF. The whole variable domain, remainder taken from reference TRBV7-6 and TRBJ2-1, is GAGVSQSPRYKVTKRGQDVALRCDPISGHVSLYWYRQALGQGPEFLTYFNYEAQQDKSGLPNDRFSAERPEGSISTLTIQRTEQRDSAMYRCASSSRQGGISRNEQFFGPGTRLTVL.

This clone was recorded many times. V is TRBV15 and J is TRBJ2-7, with D uncertain. Trimming removed 5 bases at V and 1 base at J, with 15 bases between. CDR3 length: 15 residues. Germline V CDR1 and CDR2: LNHNV, YYDKDF (reference sequence). This CDR3 is CATSEGFLDSYEQYF. The CDR3 DNA follows: TGTGCCACCAGCGAAGGCTTTCTGGATTCCTACGAGCAGTACTTC.

This chain uses TRBV30 with TRBJ2-7, with TRBD1 matching 10 bases. The CDR3 consists of 14 residues. CDR1 and CDR2 (germline): GTSNPN, SVGIG (reference sequence). V gave up 2 bases and J gave up 7 bases; unmatched junction bases: 8. In DNA, the CDR3 is TGTGCCTGGAGTTCCGGGACAGGGGTAGAAGAGCAGTACTTC. Protein: CAWSSGTGVEEQYF.

The sample holds many counts of this clone. The rearrangement uses TRBV27 and TRBJ1-4, with D maybe TRBD1 (5 bases). Per germline, CDR1 MNHEY and CDR2 SMNVEV (reference sequence). This CDR3 has 16 amino acids. Between the trimmed V and J ends, which lost 1 base and 6 bases, there was a span of 15 bases. DNA for the CDR3: TGTGCCAGCAGTTTATGGGGAGAGGGGCTCTATGAAAAACTGTTTTTT. It encodes CASSLWGEGLYEKLFF.

This clone was seen a few times. The chain uses TRBV9 and TRBJ1-1, with a possible D match to TRBD1 (5 bases). The CDR3 contains 12 residues. Germline CDR1 reads SGDLS; CDR2 reads YYNGEE. Trimming shortened V by 5 bases and J by 0 bases, and 5 bases separated the two germline ends. CDR3 in amino acids: CASRGVNTEAFF. CDR3 DNA sequence: TGTGCCAGCAGAGGGGTGAACACTGAAGCTTTCTTT.

The table lists this clone with many counts. The chain employs TRBV18 and TRBJ2-5, with D unclear. Deletions cut 3 bases from V and 5 bases from J, with 7 bases between. Germline values: CDR1 KGHSH, CDR2 LQKENI. The CDR3 is 12 amino acids. CDR3: CASSPGSETQYF. Here the CDR3 DNA reads TGTGCCAGCTCACCGGGATCGGAGACCCAGTACTTC.

Ten or more counts support this clone. The J gene is TRBJ1-2, the V gene TRBV7-9; D gene unclear. V lost 4 bases and J lost 8, with 8 bases in between. This CDR3 is built from 11 residues. Germline lookup yields CDR1 SEHNR and CDR2 FQNEAQ (reference sequence). CDR3 loop: CASSYGSGYTF. Here the CDR3 DNA reads TGTGCCAGCAGCTACGGGTCCGGCTACACCTTC.

In its sample, this clone was seen many times. This chain links TRBV15 with TRBJ2-3; 10 bases agree with TRBD1. The CDR3 is 15 amino acids. V trimming: 1 base; J trimming: 7 bases; junction bases outside the gene matches: 5. The germline CDR1 and CDR2 sequences are LNHNV and YYDKDF (reference sequence). The CDR3 coding sequence is TGTGCCACCAGCAGAGCTAGACAGGGGGCGAATACGCAGTATTTT. Translating it yields CATSRARQGANTQYF.

The table lists this clone with a few counts. The chain uses TRBV20-1 and TRBJ2-7, with 8 bases aligning to TRBD1. J gave up 3 bases and V 6 bases, and 10 bases lay outside the gene matches. CDR1 is DFQATT, CDR2 SNEGSKA, per germline (reference sequence). This CDR3 contains 14 residues. The CDR3 DNA sequence: TGCAGTGCCCGAGACAGGGGAAAGTACTACGAGCAGTACTTC. Its protein is CSARDRGKYYEQYF.

The chain recombines TRBV11-2 with TRBJ2-1; D unclear. Deletions cut 5 bases from V and 7 bases from J, with 9 bases between. The CDR3 is 12 amino acids. From germline, CDR1 is SGHAT and CDR2 FQNNGV. Here the CDR3 reads CASSLGLNEQFF. CDR3 nucleotides: TGTGCCAGCAGCCTCGGATTGAATGAGCAGTTCTTC.

This clone came up many times. This chain uses TRBV30 with TRBJ2-5; 7 bases line up with TRBD1. This CDR3 contains 12 residues. CDR1 is GTSNPN, CDR2 SVGIG, per germline (reference sequence). The junction had 1 base not matched to a gene; V was cut back by 3 bases and J by 3 bases. The CDR3 bases are TGTGCCTGGAGCGGGACAGAAGAGACCCAGTACTTC. Protein product: CAWSGTEETQYF.

This clone showed up just once. The V gene is TRBV4-1, the J gene TRBJ2-5; D possibly matches TRBD1 or TRBD2 (5 bases each). The CDR3 consists of 13 residues. V was pared by 1 base and J by 5 bases, with 8 bases between. Germline loops: CDR1 MGHRA, CDR2 YSYEKL. The CDR3 reads CASSQVWGETQYF. CDR3 nucleotides: TGCGCCAGCAGCCAAGTGTGGGGGGAGACCCAGTACTTC.

The V call is TRBV7-9, the J call TRBJ1-1; D gene uncertain. V was cut by 6 bases and J by 8 bases, with 22 bases left in between. Per germline, CDR1 SEHNR and CDR2 FQNEAQ (reference sequence). This CDR3 contains 15 residues. The CDR3 nucleotides are TGTGCCAGCAGTCCGAGCGCTCTAGGGCAGACCGAAGCTTTCTTT. This codes for CASSPSALGQTEAFF.

This clone has ten or more counts. The rearrangement uses TRBV5-4 and TRBJ2-1; tentative D call: TRBD2 (6 bases). V shed 3 bases and J shed 4 bases, with 14 bases lying between them. CDR1 is SGHNT, CDR2 YYREEE, per germline (reference sequence). CDR3 length equals 15 residues. CDR3 protein: CASSSGVGIYNEQFF. CDR3 nucleotide sequence: TGTGCCAGCAGCTCGGGGGTAGGCATTTACAATGAGCAGTTCTTC.

This clone was recorded many times. This chain uses TRBV4-1 with TRBJ2-2; TRBD1 aligns across 9 bases. The CDR3 is made up of 15 amino acids. With V trimmed by 7 bases and J by 6 bases, 9 bases remained unmatched. CDR1 and CDR2 from the germline V gene are MGHRA and YSYEKL. The CDR3, as DNA: TGCGCCAGCACCTCCTCGGGACAGGGCTCCGGGGAGCTGTTTTTT. Translated: CASTSSGQGSGELFF.